The 32 T cell receptor beta chains below come from one sample, sequenced in a study of blood T cells in healthy people across ages. Then a second PCR, running about 6 to 11 cycles, was carried out with a sample-barcoded 5' primer and a J-beta primer mix. TCRdb re-derived calls from the 5' RACE reads in MiXCR, one entry per CDR3 protein. Of approximately 830,000 distinct CDR3 sequences detected, about 62% appear once; the ten largest clones hold 28%. The sample taken for sequencing was blood. The receptor source for this set is a man younger than 40 in good health.

The chain employs TRBV29-1 and TRBJ1-1, with a weak D call TRBD1 (6 bases). V lost 6 bases, J lost 0 bases, and 14 bases lay in between. The CDR3 contains 14 residues. Germline lookup yields CDR1 SQVTM and CDR2 ANQGSEA. The CDR3 is CSVGGPGMNTEAFF. CDR3 DNA: TGCAGCGTGGGGGGGCCGGGCATGAACACTGAAGCTTTCTTT.

This chain joins TRBV29-1 and TRBJ2-3; possible D gene TRBD1, 8 bases. Trimming removed 7 bases from V and 5 bases from J, with 22 bases in between. CDR1 is SQVTM, CDR2 ANQGSEA, per germline. This CDR3 comprises 15 residues. The chain's CDR3 is CSAAGRQGARDTQYF. CDR3 DNA: TGCAGCGCCGCCGGGAGGCAGGGGGCTAGAGATACGCAGTATTTT.

V usage is TRBV5-5 and J usage is TRBJ2-3; 7 positions agree with TRBD1. V dropped 4 bases and J dropped 1; count of bases not matched to a gene: 3. The CDR3 is made up of 14 amino acids. Germline V gives CDR1 SGHKS, CDR2 YYEKEE (reference sequence). For the CDR3, the DNA is TGTGCCAGCAGCCGGGGACAGCGCACAGATACGCAGTATTTT. Translation gives CASSRGQRTDTQYF.

The CDR3 nucleotides read TGTGCCAGCAGTGGGGACGACAGGGCTGAGCAGTTCTTC. It specifies CASSGDDRAEQFF. The chain recombines TRBV27 with TRBJ2-1; 7 nucleotides match TRBD1. Per the germline V gene, CDR1 is MNHEY and CDR2 is SMNVEV (reference sequence). This CDR3 is built from 13 residues. Unmatched junction bases numbered 7, after V lost 5 bases and J lost 9 bases.

This chain links TRBV7-2 with TRBJ2-3; TRBD2 matches at 9 bases. The CDR3 contains 20 residues. Germline V gene sequence: CDR1 SGHTA, CDR2 FQGNSA. J was trimmed by 0 bases and V by 5 bases; bases with no gene match: 18. The CDR3 coding sequence is TGTGCCAGCAGCCCTAGTGGCTTAGCGGGGGCAGCCGTAAGCACAGATACGCAGTATTTT. Protein: CASSPSGLAGAAVSTDTQYF.

This chain links TRBV7-2 with TRBJ2-7; D is possibly TRBD2 (6 bases). The CDR3 sequence is 13 residues long. Trimming cost V 8 bases and J 3 bases, with 14 bases left between them. Germline lookup yields CDR1 SGHTA and CDR2 FQGNSA. In nucleotides, the CDR3 is TGTGCCAGCGGTGACGGAGGGTACTACGAGCAGTACTTC. Its translation is CASGDGGYYEQYF.

The gene calls are TRBV6-5 and TRBJ1-1; D perhaps matches TRBD1 (5 bases). CDR1 and CDR2 from the germline V gene are MNHEY and SVGAGI. The CDR3 loop spans 14 amino acids. V was clipped by 0 bases and J by 3 bases, with 8 bases between them. CDR3: CASSYSWGYTEAFF. CDR3 coding DNA: TGTGCCAGCAGTTACTCGTGGGGGTACACTGAAGCTTTCTTT.

This clonotype was counted a few times. V usage is TRBV11-1 and J usage is TRBJ1-1; TRBD1 aligns across 9 bases. The J segment lost 6 bases and the V segment lost 1 base, leaving 9 bases of the junction unmatched. The CDR3 has 16 amino acids. Germline lookup yields CDR1 SGHAT and CDR2 FQDESV (reference sequence). The CDR3 loop is CASSLGTGTGYPEAFF. CDR3 in DNA: TGTGCCAGCAGCTTAGGAACCGGGACAGGGTACCCTGAAGCTTTCTTT.

This clonotype appeared once. The genes are TRBV6-5 and TRBJ2-7; D assignment may be TRBD1 or TRBD2 (6 bases each). The germline V gene has CDR1 MNHEY and CDR2 SVGAGI. Trimming cost V 2 bases and J 0 bases, with 23 bases left between them. The CDR3 length is 19 residues. DNA for the CDR3: TGTGCCAGCAGTTACACCAGGACAGTTCCTCGGGGGCCCTCCTACGAGCAGTACTTC. Amino acid sequence: CASSYTRTVPRGPSYEQYF.

The gene calls are TRBV18 and TRBJ2-1; 15 bases fit TRBD2. Germline V CDR1 and CDR2: KGHSH, LQKENI. The CDR3 is made up of 19 amino acids. The V and J ends lost 3 bases and 3 bases, in that order; junction bases with no gene match: 9. In DNA form, the CDR3 reads TGTGCCAGCTCACCGGCCGGGACTAGCGGGGGGACCTTCTACAATGAGCAGTTCTTC. Protein sequence: CASSPAGTSGGTFYNEQFF.

This clonotype was observed once. This chain uses TRBV27 with TRBJ2-4; no clear D gene. With 4 bases removed from V and 3 bases from J, the gap between germline ends came to 10 bases. The CDR3 sequence is 14 residues long. Germline values: CDR1 MNHEY, CDR2 SMNVEV (reference sequence). As DNA, the CDR3 is TGTGCCAGCAGTTCACCGATAGGCAAAAACATTCAGTACTTC. The encoded protein is CASSSPIGKNIQYF.

This clonotype appeared a few times. An end of the junction does not agree with germline; a read error may underlie this. This rearrangement joins TRBV3-1 to TRBJ2-1, with D unclear. This CDR3 region has 15 residues. The germline V gene has CDR1 LGHDT and CDR2 YNNKEL (reference sequence). For the CDR3, the DNA is TGTGCCAGCACCCAACAGTTACAAATTGGCAATGAGCAGTTCTTC. The encoded protein is CASTQQLQIGNEQFF.

CDR3 in DNA: TGTGCCAGCAGATCGTCCAGGGGGCAGTACTTC. Amino acids: CASRSSRGQYF. J is TRBJ2-5 and V is TRBV27; 7 bases fit TRBD1. The CDR3 length is 11 residues. V shed 6 bases and J 11 bases; nucleotides not matched to a gene: 6. CDR1 is MNHEY, CDR2 SMNVEV, per germline (reference sequence).

In this sample, this clonotype turned up once. The V gene is TRBV29-1, the J gene TRBJ2-4; D gene unclear. The V and J ends lost 0 bases and 6 bases respectively, with 9 bases between them. The CDR3 covers 13 residues. Germline values: CDR1 SQVTM, CDR2 ANQGSEA. The CDR3 reads CSVEDGPSNIQYF. In DNA form, the CDR3 reads TGCAGCGTTGAAGATGGACCTTCAAACATTCAGTACTTC.

The genes are TRBV28 and TRBJ2-7; D is uncertain. CDR1 and CDR2 (germline): MDHEN, SYDVKM. The length of the CDR3 is 14 residues. Trimming removed 2 bases at V and 3 bases at J, with 11 bases between. Here the CDR3 DNA reads TGTGCCAGCAGTTTAATAAGGCGGAGCTACGAGCAGTACTTC. Translating gives CASSLIRRSYEQYF.

This clonotype has a handful of counts. The chain couples TRBV7-3 to TRBJ2-1; no clear D. CDR3 length: 18 amino acids. The germline CDR1 and CDR2 sequences are SGHTA and FQGTGA. V was pared by 3 bases and J by 0 bases, with 18 bases between. CDR3 nucleotide sequence: TGTGCCAGCAGCTTGTATTCGACTCTCAGGAGCTCCTACAATGAGCAGTTCTTC. It translates to CASSLYSTLRSSYNEQFF.

The DNA of the CDR3 is TGCGCCAGCAGCTTACTAGCGGGGGGCCCCTTTGATACGCAGTATTTT. Protein product: CASSLLAGGPFDTQYF. V is TRBV5-1 and J is TRBJ2-3; 12 nucleotides line up with TRBD2. After removal of 2 bases from V and 6 bases from J, the junction contained 7 bases not matched to a gene. CDR1 SGHRS and CDR2 YFSETQ come from the germline V gene. The CDR3 is 16 amino acids.

The CDR3 DNA follows: TGCGCCAGCAGCCAAGATCAAGCGAGGACAGTATCCTACAATGAGCAGTTCTTC. Translation gives CASSQDQARTVSYNEQFF. This chain uses TRBV4-1 with TRBJ2-1, with a weak D call TRBD1 (6 bases). The germline CDR1 and CDR2 sequences are MGHRA and YSYEKL. Trimming stripped 0 bases from V and 1 base from J, with 16 bases between. The CDR3 totals 18 residues.

This chain links TRBV7-2 with TRBJ1-1; D is ambiguous. CDR1 is SGHTA and CDR2 is FQGNSA in the germline V gene. This CDR3 is built from 15 residues. Trimming left V 5 bases short and J 6 bases short, with 19 bases between. The CDR3 DNA sequence: TGTGCCAGCAGCCCGATTCTTGATCTTTCGGCTGAAGCTTTCTTT. Translation: CASSPILDLSAEAFF.

The chain joins TRBV6-6 to TRBJ2-4; D is unresolved. The end of the DNA is better explained by TRBJ2-7, so the J call may be wrong. CDR3 length: 13 amino acids. From germline, CDR1 is MNHNY and CDR2 SVGAGI (reference sequence). The CDR3 DNA reads TGTGCCAGCAGTTACTCGACCGACTACGAGCAGTACTTC. Amino acid sequence: CASSYSTDYEQYF.

The chain links TRBV3-1 to TRBJ2-7; D possibly corresponds to TRBD2 (6 bases). The CDR3 contains 15 residues. Per the germline V gene, CDR1 is LGHDT and CDR2 is YNNKEL (reference sequence). V was pared by 1 base and J by 7 bases, with 17 bases between. The CDR3 nucleotides are TGTGCCAGCAGCCAAGTCCGATCAGGCCGGGGGGAGCAGTACTTC. Its translation: CASSQVRSGRGEQYF.

The chain joins TRBV6-2 or TRBV6-3 to TRBJ1-6; D gene uncertain. The CDR3 loop spans 16 amino acids. Germline lookup yields CDR1 MNHEY and CDR2 SVGEGT. The V and J ends lost 3 bases and 0 bases respectively, with 9 bases between them. DNA for the CDR3: TGTGCCAGCAGTTATTTACGGACCTCCTATAATTCACCCCTCCACTTT. It is translated as CASSYLRTSYNSPLHF.

This chain connects TRBV15 to TRBJ1-2, with D unresolved. The CDR3 spans 12 residues. Germline lookup yields CDR1 LNHNV and CDR2 YYDKDF (reference sequence). V was shortened by 0 bases and J by 8 bases, with 7 bases between the two germline ends. The CDR3: CATSRDWTGYTF. CDR3 DNA: TGTGCCACCAGCAGAGATTGGACGGGCTACACCTTC.

The chain joins TRBV24-1 to TRBJ2-5; D not certain. Germline V lookup: CDR1 KGHDR, CDR2 SFDVKD. Trimming pared 4 bases from V and 4 bases from J, leaving 18 bases between. The length of the CDR3 is 16 residues. The CDR3 is CATSDPQLGSRETQYF. The CDR3 DNA reads as TGTGCCACCAGTGACCCCCAGTTGGGGTCCAGAGAGACCCAGTACTTC.

This chain uses TRBV20-1 with TRBJ1-2; D gene ambiguous. V gave up 6 bases and J gave up 2 bases, with 10 bases separating them. The germline CDR1 and CDR2 sequences are DFQATT and SNEGSKA (reference sequence). The CDR3 is 12 residues long. The CDR3 protein is CSADGPNYGYTF. The DNA for the CDR3 is TGCAGTGCGGACGGGCCGAACTATGGCTACACCTTC.

This chain uses TRBV5-6 with TRBJ2-4; D uncertain. Germline CDR1 is SGHDT and CDR2 is YYEEEE. CDR3 size: 15 residues. V was clipped by 4 bases and J by 0 bases, with 11 bases between them. The DNA of the CDR3 is TGTGCCAGCAGCCTGTCAACAGAAGCCAAAAACATTCAGTACTTC. Amino acid sequence: CASSLSTEAKNIQYF.

The J gene is TRBJ2-1, the V gene TRBV5-1; perhaps D is TRBD1 or TRBD2 (5 bases each). CDR3 length: 14 amino acids. Trimming cost V 2 bases and J 4 bases, with 10 bases left between them. From germline, CDR1 is SGHRS and CDR2 YFSETQ. The CDR3 sequence is CASSFGDGYNEQFF. The CDR3 DNA sequence: TGCGCCAGCAGCTTTGGGGACGGATACAATGAGCAGTTCTTC. The full variable domain, in which reference TRBV5-1 and TRBJ2-1 provide the parts outside the CDR3, is KAGVTQTPRYLIKTRGQQVTLSCSPISGHRSVSWYQQTPGQGLQFLFEYFSETQRNKGNFPGRFSGRQFSNSRSEMNVSTLELGDSALYLCASSFGDGYNEQFFGPGTRLTVL.

The chain combines TRBV9 with TRBJ1-1, with 8 bases identical to TRBD1. After removal of 10 bases from V and 7 bases from J, the junction contained 3 bases not matched to a gene. The germline V gene has CDR1 SGDLS and CDR2 YYNGEE. The CDR3 contains 10 residues. CDR3 residues: CACDRGEAFF. CDR3 bases: TGTGCCTGCGACAGGGGTGAAGCTTTCTTT.

This chain connects TRBV6-5 to TRBJ2-3; D not resolved. CDR1 and CDR2 (germline): MNHEY, SVGAGI. The CDR3 spans 13 residues. The germline V and J ends were trimmed by 8 bases and 7 bases, with 16 bases remaining between them. The CDR3 sequence: CASCDKGTYTQYF. In DNA, the CDR3 is TGTGCCAGCTGTGACAAGGGCACGTATACGCAGTATTTT.

V and J are TRBV27 and TRBJ2-7; 7 bases map to TRBD1. J gave up 5 bases and V 4 bases, and 5 bases lay outside the gene matches. The V gene's germline CDR1 is MNHEY and CDR2 SMNVEV (reference sequence). CDR3 length: 13 residues. CDR3 sequence reads: CASSSGQLHEQYF. Written as DNA, the CDR3 is TGTGCCAGCAGTTCGGGACAGTTGCACGAGCAGTACTTC.

V usage is TRBV6-2 or TRBV6-3 and J usage is TRBJ2-7; 8 positions agree with TRBD1. The J call may be wrong; the DNA end is better matched by TRBJ2-5. Per the germline V gene, CDR1 is MNHEY and CDR2 is SVGEGT. CDR3 length: 13 residues. As DNA, the CDR3 is TGTGCCAGCAGAACAGGGGGAATGGAGACCCAGTACTTC. It translates to CASRTGGMETQYF.

The rearrangement joins TRBV4-3 to TRBJ2-1, with 15 bases aligning to TRBD2. The CDR3 has 15 amino acids. CDR1 and CDR2 from the germline V gene are LGHNA and YSLEER. The V and J ends lost 5 bases and 9 bases, in that order; junction bases with no gene match: 5. Here the CDR3 reads CASSFGLAGGTEQFF. DNA of the CDR3: TGCGCCAGCAGCTTCGGACTAGCGGGGGGGACTGAGCAGTTCTTC.